This TCR beta chain appears in the sequencing data of a study of T cells in Graves' hyperthyroidism and ophthalmopathy. The investigators amplified TCR beta CDR3 regions from RNA transcripts. During a first-round RT-PCR of the TCR CDR3, the HTBI primer set was used. TCRdb processed the multiplex PCR reads anew with MiXCR; each CDR3 protein has one entry. The table lists over 650,000 distinct CDR3 sequences, roughly 46% of them singletons, with less than 9% in the top ten. With respect to this clonotype: What it recognizes is unknown.

Patients were excluded for uncontrolled infection, other autoimmune disease, pregnancy or lactation. Germline CDR1 is MNHEY and CDR2 is SVGAGI. The V end was cut by 3 bases, the J end by 4 bases, with 21 bases between. This CDR3 is built from 17 residues. Study-wide results and limits: Before onset, by a median of approximately 5.9 months, the model predicted ophthalmopathy. Also found in blood were most expanded thyroid clonotypes above 0.001.

The clonotype comes from an adult man with Graves' disease, either hyperthyroidism or ophthalmopathy (not recorded which). Sequenced sample: peripheral blood or thyroid tissue (not recorded which). This chain uses TRBV6-5 with TRBJ1-1, with a possible D match to TRBD1 (6 bases). CDR3 residues: CASSYRSRKQGFTEAFF. CDR3 DNA sequence: TGTGCCAGCAGTTATCGATCCCGGAAACAGGGCTTCACTGAAGCTTTCTTT.